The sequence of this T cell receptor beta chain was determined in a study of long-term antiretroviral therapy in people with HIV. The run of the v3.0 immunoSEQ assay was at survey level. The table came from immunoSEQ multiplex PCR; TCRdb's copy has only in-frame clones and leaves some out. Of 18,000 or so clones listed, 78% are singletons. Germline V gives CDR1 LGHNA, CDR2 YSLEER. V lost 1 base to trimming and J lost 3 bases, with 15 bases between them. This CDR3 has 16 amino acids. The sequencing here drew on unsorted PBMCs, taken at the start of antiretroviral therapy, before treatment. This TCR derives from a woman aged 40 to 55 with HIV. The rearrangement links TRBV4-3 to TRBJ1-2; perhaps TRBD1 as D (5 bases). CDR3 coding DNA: TGCGCCAGCAGCCAAGTGGGGACGATGGATTACTATGGCTACACCTTC. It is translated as CASSQVGTMDYYGYTF.